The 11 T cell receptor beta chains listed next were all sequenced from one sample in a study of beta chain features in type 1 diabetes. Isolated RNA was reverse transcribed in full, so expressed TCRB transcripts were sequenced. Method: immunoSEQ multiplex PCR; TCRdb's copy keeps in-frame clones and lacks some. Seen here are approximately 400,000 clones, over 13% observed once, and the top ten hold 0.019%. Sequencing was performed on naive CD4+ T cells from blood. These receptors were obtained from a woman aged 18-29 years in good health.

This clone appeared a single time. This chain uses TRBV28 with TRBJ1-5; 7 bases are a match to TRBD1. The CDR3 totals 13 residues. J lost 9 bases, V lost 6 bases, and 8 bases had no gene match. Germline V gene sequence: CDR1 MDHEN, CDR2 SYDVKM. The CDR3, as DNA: TGTGCCAGCAGCCACGGACAGGCTCGGCCCCAGCATTTT. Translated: CASSHGQARPQHF.

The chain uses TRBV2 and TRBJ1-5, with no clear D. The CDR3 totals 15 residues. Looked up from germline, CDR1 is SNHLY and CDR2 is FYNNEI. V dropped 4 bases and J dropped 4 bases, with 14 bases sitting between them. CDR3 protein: CASSAPARRNQPQHF. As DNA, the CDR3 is TGTGCCAGCAGTGCCCCCGCCAGGCGTAATCAGCCCCAGCATTTT.

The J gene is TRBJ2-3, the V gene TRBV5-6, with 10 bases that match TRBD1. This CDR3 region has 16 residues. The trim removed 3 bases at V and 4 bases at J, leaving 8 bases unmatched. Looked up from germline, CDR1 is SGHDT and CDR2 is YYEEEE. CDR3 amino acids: CASSWKGTGVADTQYF. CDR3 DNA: TGTGCCAGCAGCTGGAAAGGGACAGGGGTGGCAGATACGCAGTATTTT.

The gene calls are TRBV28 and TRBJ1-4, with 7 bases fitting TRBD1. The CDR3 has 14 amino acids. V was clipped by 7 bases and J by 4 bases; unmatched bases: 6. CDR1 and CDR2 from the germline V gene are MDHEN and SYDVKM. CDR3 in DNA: TGTGCCAGCAATCTCCGGGACAGTAATGAAAAACTGTTTTTT. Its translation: CASNLRDSNEKLFF.

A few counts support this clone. CDR3 nucleotides: TGTGCCAGCAGCAGGACTGAAGCTTTCTTT. It yields the protein CASSRTEAFF. The chain is built from TRBV6-5 and TRBJ1-1; the D is unclear. Germline V gene sequence: CDR1 MNHEY, CDR2 SVGAGI. Trimming shortened V by 6 bases and J by 5 bases, and 4 bases separated the two germline ends. This CDR3 is built from 10 residues.

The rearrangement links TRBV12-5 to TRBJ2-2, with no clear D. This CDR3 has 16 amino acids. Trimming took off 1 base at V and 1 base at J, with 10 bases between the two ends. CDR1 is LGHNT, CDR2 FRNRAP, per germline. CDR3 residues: CASGLGPPGNTGELFF. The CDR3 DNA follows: TGTGCTAGTGGTTTGGGCCCTCCAGGGAACACCGGGGAGCTGTTTTTT. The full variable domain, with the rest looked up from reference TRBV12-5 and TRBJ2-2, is DARVTQTPRHKVTEMGQEVTMRCQPILGHNTVFWYRQTMMQGLELLAYFRNRAPLDDSGMPKDRFSAEMPDATLATLKIQPSEPRDSAVYFCASGLGPPGNTGELFFGEGSRLTVL.

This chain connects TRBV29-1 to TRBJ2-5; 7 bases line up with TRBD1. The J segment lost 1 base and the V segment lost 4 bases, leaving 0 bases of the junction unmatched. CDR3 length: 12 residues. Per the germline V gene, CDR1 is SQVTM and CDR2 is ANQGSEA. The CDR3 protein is CSVGDSQETQYF. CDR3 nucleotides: TGCAGCGTTGGGGACAGCCAAGAGACCCAGTACTTC.

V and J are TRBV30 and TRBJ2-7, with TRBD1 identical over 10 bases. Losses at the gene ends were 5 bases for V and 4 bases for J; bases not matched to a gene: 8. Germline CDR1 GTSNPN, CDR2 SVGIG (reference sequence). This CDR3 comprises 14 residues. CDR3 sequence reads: CAWAPRTGGYEQYF. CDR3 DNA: TGTGCCTGGGCCCCCCGGACAGGGGGTTACGAGCAGTACTTC.

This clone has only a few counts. Here the CDR3 DNA reads TGTGCCAGCAGCCTCCGACTAGCGGGAGTTAATGAGCAGTTCTTC. It codes for CASSLRLAGVNEQFF. The chain couples TRBV9 to TRBJ2-1; 12 bases align to TRBD2. J gave up 7 bases and V 4 bases, and 6 bases lay outside the gene matches. Germline CDR1 and CDR2: SGDLS and YYNGEE. The CDR3 covers 15 residues.

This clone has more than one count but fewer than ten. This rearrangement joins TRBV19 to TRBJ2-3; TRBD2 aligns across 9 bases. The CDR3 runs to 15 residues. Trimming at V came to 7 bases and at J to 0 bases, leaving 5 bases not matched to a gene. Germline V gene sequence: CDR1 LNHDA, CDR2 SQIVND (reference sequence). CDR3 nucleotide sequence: TGTGCCAGTAAGTCTAGCGGGACGAGCACAGATACGCAGTATTTT. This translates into CASKSSGTSTDTQYF.

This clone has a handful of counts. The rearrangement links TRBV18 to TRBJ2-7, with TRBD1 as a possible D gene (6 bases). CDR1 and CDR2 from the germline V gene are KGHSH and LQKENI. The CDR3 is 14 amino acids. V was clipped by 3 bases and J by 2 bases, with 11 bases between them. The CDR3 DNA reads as TGTGCCAGCTCACCTACAGGGCTCCCCTACGAGCAGTACTTC. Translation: CASSPTGLPYEQYF.